This paragraph reports one T cell receptor beta chain. The data stem from a study of blood T cell repertoires in COVID-19. Turning to the study itself: From the United States, Italy and Spain came samples of acute and convalescent COVID-19. Nucleic acid was either cDNA or gDNA, and it came from T cells, B-cell-depleted T cells, or PBMCs.

Per the study methods: Quantification of nucleated cells was approximated via reference gene primer amplification. Profiling relied on immunoSEQ multiplex PCR, and the TCRdb table lists in-frame clones only, not all of them. That table is the source of V, J and clone size, and D and trimming were worked out from the DNA. The data show about 87,000 clones, around 83% seen once. The V gene's germline CDR1 is SGHAT and CDR2 FQNNGV. The CDR3 consists of 16 residues. V was shortened by 1 base and J by 4 bases, with 16 bases between the two germline ends. This chain connects TRBV11-2 to TRBJ2-5; a possible D gene is TRBD2 (6 bases). This receptor was taken from a woman aged 55-69 years with acute or convalescent COVID-19. The sequencing input was peripheral blood. CDR3 bases: TGTGCCAGCAGCTTAGGATTAGCGGTCGATGGAGAGACCCAGTACTTC. This sequence encodes CASSLGLAVDGETQYF. Variable domain in full (rest from reference TRBV11-2 and TRBJ2-5): EAGVAQSPRYKIIEKRQSVAFWCNPISGHATLYWYQQILGQGPKLLIQFQNNGVVDDSQLPKDRFSAERLKGVDSTLKIQPAKLEDSAVYLCASSLGLAVDGETQYFGPGTRLLVL.